The text below deals with one T cell receptor (beta chain). Study processing details: Estimation of nucleated cell counts was performed using reference gene primer amplification. Repertoires were generated with immunoSEQ multiplex PCR, while TCRdb's copy carries only in-frame clones and drops some. V, J and clone size derive from that table, while D and trimming were established from the DNA sequence. The sample yields 140,000 or so clones, approximately 88% seen once. Germline loops: CDR1 ENHRY, CDR2 SYGVKD. The V end was cut by 8 bases, the J end by 3 bases, with 11 bases between. This CDR3 region has 12 residues. This specimen belongs to a study of blood T cell repertoires in COVID-19. Study-level information: Researchers got acute and convalescent COVID-19 samples from the United States, Italy and Spain. T cells, B-cell-depleted T cells, or PBMCs supplied cDNA or gDNA.

This clonotype was sampled from a man aged 60 to 69 with active or convalescent COVID-19. The V gene is TRBV10-3, the J gene TRBJ2-7; tentative D call: TRBD1 (5 bases). The source material was peripheral blood. CDR3 loop: CAISDSDYEQYF. CDR3 in DNA: TGTGCCATCTCTGACAGTGACTACGAGCAGTACTTC.